Listed below are T cell receptor beta chains from one sample, sequenced in a study of blood T cell repertoires in COVID-19. Using immunoSEQ multiplex PCR, the repertoire was profiled, and TCRdb retains in-frame clones only, with some absent. The sample shows 150,000 or so clones, 80% to 85% of them seen only once. Sequencing was performed on peripheral blood. The receptors here all came from a man younger than 35 with active or convalescent COVID-19. Each CDR3 is given with its conserved first and last residue. A D gene is named only where the DNA matches it firmly. Clone size is given for some rows only: seen once, a few or many times, or a class if the clone is expanded.

J gene: TRBJ2-2
clone size: NA
V gene: TRBV2
D gene: NA
CDR3 protein: CASSDPGANTGELFF
CDR3 DNA: TGTGCCAGCAGTGACCCAGGGGCGAACACCGGGGAGCTGTTTTTT

J gene: TRBJ1-2
clone size: NA
V gene: TRBV11-2
D gene: TRBD1
CDR3 protein: CASSLEYRGYGYTF
CDR3 DNA: TGTGCCAGCAGCTTAGAATACAGGGGCTATGGCTACACCTTC

J gene: TRBJ1-5
clone size: NA
V gene: TRBV6-2/TRBV6-3
D gene: NA
CDR3 protein: CASSYPLGGGNQPQHF
CDR3 DNA: TGTGCCAGCAGTTACCCACTCGGGGGGGGCAATCAGCCCCAGCATTTT

J gene: TRBJ2-3
clone size: NA
V gene: TRBV19
D gene: TRBD1
CDR3 protein: CASSTGQAPGDTQYF
CDR3 DNA: TGTGCCAGTAGTACGGGACAGGCCCCCGGAGATACGCAGTATTTT

J gene: TRBJ2-5
clone size: NA
V gene: TRBV18
D gene: NA
CDR3 protein: CASSPPGGSDQETQYF
CDR3 DNA: TGTGCCAGCTCACCACCAGGAGGGAGTGATCAAGAGACCCAGTACTTC

J gene: TRBJ2-1
clone size: NA
V gene: TRBV6-5
D gene: TRBD1
CDR3 protein: CASSSPDRGNRNEQFF
CDR3 DNA: TGTGCCAGCAGTTCCCCAGACAGGGGAAACCGCAATGAGCAGTTCTTC

J gene: TRBJ2-7
clone size: NA
V gene: TRBV5-1
D gene: NA
CDR3 protein: CASSFPGVGEQYF
CDR3 DNA: TGCGCCAGCAGCTTTCCGGGGGTGGGAGAGCAGTACTTC

J gene: TRBJ2-7
clone size: NA
V gene: TRBV25-1
D gene: TRBD1
CDR3 protein: CASSEYGQGTYEQYF
CDR3 DNA: TGTGCCAGCAGTGAATATGGACAGGGGACCTACGAGCAGTACTTC

J gene: TRBJ2-7
clone size: NA
V gene: TRBV5-1
D gene: NA
CDR3 protein: CASSLEGSPDYEQYF
CDR3 DNA: TGCGCCAGCAGCTTGGAGGGGTCTCCTGACTACGAGCAGTACTTC

J gene: TRBJ1-1
clone size: few
V gene: TRBV7-8
D gene: NA
CDR3 protein: CASSLALGLGTEAFF
CDR3 DNA: TGTGCCAGCAGCTTAGCGCTAGGCCTAGGCACTGAAGCTTTCTTT

J gene: TRBJ1-4
clone size: NA
V gene: TRBV6-6
D gene: NA
CDR3 protein: CASSLGSQVGWELFF
CDR3 DNA: TGTGCCAGCAGCCTAGGGTCACAGGTTGGGTGGGAACTGTTTTTT

J gene: TRBJ1-5
clone size: NA
V gene: TRBV5-5
D gene: NA
CDR3 protein: CASSPFGQTNQPQHF
CDR3 DNA: TGTGCCAGCAGCCCTTTCGGACAGACCAATCAGCCCCAGCATTTT

J gene: TRBJ2-7
clone size: NA
V gene: TRBV5-1
D gene: TRBD1
CDR3 protein: CASRNRDSYEQYF
CDR3 DNA: TGCGCCAGCAGGAACCGGGACAGCTACGAGCAGTACTTC

J gene: TRBJ2-7
clone size: NA
V gene: TRBV7-9
D gene: TRBD2
CDR3 protein: CASSFPSGGSYEQYF
CDR3 DNA: TGTGCCAGCAGCTTTCCTAGCGGAGGCTCCTACGAGCAGTACTTC

J gene: TRBJ1-6
clone size: NA
V gene: TRBV5-3
D gene: NA
CDR3 protein: CARSSMTASNSPLHF
CDR3 DNA: TGTGCCAGAAGCTCGATGACAGCTTCTAATTCACCCCTCCACTTT

J gene: TRBJ1-6
clone size: NA
V gene: TRBV25-1
D gene: NA
CDR3 protein: CASSLSHNYNSPLHF
CDR3 DNA: TGTGCCAGCAGTCTCTCACACAACTATAATTCACCCCTCCACTTT

J gene: TRBJ2-7
clone size: NA
V gene: TRBV6-6
D gene: TRBD2
CDR3 protein: CASSYWGGVSSYEQYF
CDR3 DNA: TGTGCCAGCAGTTACTGGGGGGGAGTTAGCTCCTACGAGCAGTACTTC

J gene: TRBJ2-1
clone size: NA
V gene: TRBV19
D gene: NA
CDR3 protein: CASSNVPGGSSYNEQFF
CDR3 DNA: TGTGCCAGTAGTAACGTACCTGGGGGGAGCTCCTACAATGAGCAGTTCTTC

J gene: TRBJ1-1
clone size: NA
V gene: TRBV6-5
D gene: NA
CDR3 protein: CASSYRTRVGTEAFF
CDR3 DNA: TGTGCCAGCAGTTACCGGACCAGGGTCGGAACTGAAGCTTTCTTT

J gene: TRBJ2-3
clone size: once
V gene: TRBV4-3
D gene: NA
CDR3 protein: CASSQASDTQYF
CDR3 DNA: TGCGCCAGCAGCCAAGCATCAGATACGCAGTATTTT

J gene: TRBJ1-6
clone size: NA
V gene: TRBV7-9
D gene: TRBD1
CDR3 protein: CASSLGTENSPLHF
CDR3 DNA: TGTGCCAGCAGCTTGGGGACAGAAAATTCACCCCTCCACTTT

J gene: TRBJ1-5
clone size: NA
V gene: TRBV6-1
D gene: NA
CDR3 protein: CASSEEPGDYSNQPQHF
CDR3 DNA: TGTGCCAGCAGTGAAGAGCCGGGAGACTATAGCAATCAGCCCCAGCATTTT

J gene: TRBJ2-3
clone size: NA
V gene: TRBV28
D gene: TRBD2
CDR3 protein: CASSRPGLTSDTQYF
CDR3 DNA: TGTGCCAGCAGCCGCCCGGGACTAACCTCAGATACGCAGTATTTT

J gene: TRBJ2-7
clone size: NA
V gene: TRBV19
D gene: NA
CDR3 protein: CARVVEQYF
CDR3 DNA: TGTGCCAGAGTAGTTGAGCAGTACTTC

J gene: TRBJ1-1
clone size: NA
V gene: TRBV15
D gene: TRBD1
CDR3 protein: CATSRDRTGHTEAFF
CDR3 DNA: TGTGCCACCAGCAGAGATCGGACAGGCCACACTGAAGCTTTCTTT

J gene: TRBJ1-1
clone size: NA
V gene: TRBV5-1
D gene: TRBD1
CDR3 protein: CASSLGTGGLNTEAFF
CDR3 DNA: TGCGCCAGCAGCTTGGGGACAGGGGGCTTGAACACTGAAGCTTTCTTT

J gene: TRBJ1-5
clone size: NA
V gene: TRBV19
D gene: NA
CDR3 protein: CASSSWGLLDSNQPQHF
CDR3 DNA: TGTGCCAGTAGTTCTTGGGGCCTCCTCGATAGCAATCAGCCCCAGCATTTT

J gene: TRBJ2-3
clone size: once
V gene: TRBV4-1
D gene: NA
CDR3 protein: CASSQDYGREVDTQYF
CDR3 DNA: TGCGCCAGCAGCCAAGATTACGGCAGGGAAGTAGATACGCAGTATTTT

J gene: TRBJ2-1
clone size: few
V gene: TRBV3-1/TRBV3-2
D gene: NA
CDR3 protein: CASSPSGLRSYNEQFF
CDR3 DNA: TGTGCCAGCAGCCCCTCGGGACTCCGAAGCTACAATGAGCAGTTCTTC

J gene: TRBJ2-7
clone size: NA
V gene: TRBV3-1/TRBV3-2
D gene: TRBD2
CDR3 protein: CASSRLGLAGDVHEQYF
CDR3 DNA: TGTGCCAGCAGCCGCCTCGGACTAGCGGGAGATGTCCACGAGCAGTACTTC

J gene: TRBJ2-7
clone size: NA
V gene: TRBV7-2
D gene: NA
CDR3 protein: CASSYLGSAGSYEQYF
CDR3 DNA: TGTGCCAGCAGCTACTTGGGTAGCGCCGGATCCTACGAGCAGTACTTC

J gene: TRBJ2-2
clone size: NA
V gene: TRBV18
D gene: TRBD2
CDR3 protein: CASSRGTSGSPGELFF
CDR3 DNA: TGTGCCAGCTCGCGCGGGACTAGCGGGTCCCCCGGGGAGCTGTTTTTT

J gene: TRBJ1-2
clone size: NA
V gene: TRBV24-1
D gene: NA
CDR3 protein: CATSGTGTSGNYGYTF
CDR3 DNA: TGTGCCACCAGTGGAACCGGAACTTCGGGGAACTATGGCTACACCTTC